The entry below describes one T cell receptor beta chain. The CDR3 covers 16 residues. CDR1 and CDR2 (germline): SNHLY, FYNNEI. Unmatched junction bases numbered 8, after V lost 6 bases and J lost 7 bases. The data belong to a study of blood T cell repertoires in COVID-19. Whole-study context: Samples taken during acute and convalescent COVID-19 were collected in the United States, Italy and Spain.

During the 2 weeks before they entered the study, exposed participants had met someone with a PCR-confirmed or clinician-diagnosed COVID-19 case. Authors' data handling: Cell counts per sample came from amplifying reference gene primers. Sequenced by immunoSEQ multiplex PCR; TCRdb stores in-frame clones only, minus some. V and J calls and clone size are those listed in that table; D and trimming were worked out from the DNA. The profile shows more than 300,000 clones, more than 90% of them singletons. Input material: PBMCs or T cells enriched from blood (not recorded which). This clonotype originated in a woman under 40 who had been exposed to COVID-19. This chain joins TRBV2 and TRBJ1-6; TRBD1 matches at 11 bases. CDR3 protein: CASRPGQGVLNSPLHF. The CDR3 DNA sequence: TGTGCCAGCAGACCGGGACAGGGGGTGTTAAATTCACCCCTCCACTTT.